The 20 T cell receptor beta chains presented below share a single source sample, sequenced in a study of molecular identifiers for immune sequencing clone quantification. TCRdb itself ran the PCR reads through MiXCR, one entry per CDR3 protein. This repertoire shows roughly 320,000 distinct CDR3 sequences, 20% to 25% found once; its top ten account for 0.81%. Sequenced: naive CD8+ T cells from blood, with Jurkat cell RNA spiked in. This sample's subset: FACS-sorted CD8+CD4-CCR7+CD45RA+ naive T cells. These receptors were obtained from a human donor in good health. Some libraries in this study had Jurkat cell RNA spiked in.

There are many counts of this clonotype. The V and J genes are TRBV6-5 and TRBJ2-7; 10 bases are shared with TRBD1. V gave up 4 bases and J gave up 5 bases; unmatched junction bases: 5. Per germline, CDR1 MNHEY and CDR2 SVGAGI. This CDR3 has 14 amino acids. DNA of the CDR3: TGTGCCAGCAGTTGGACAGGGGGAGGAAACGAGCAGTACTTC. It yields the protein CASSWTGGGNEQYF.

This clonotype was detected once. The gene calls are TRBV6-5 and TRBJ1-1; D uncertain. This CDR3 contains 15 residues. V was trimmed by 0 bases and J by 3 bases, leaving 11 bases between them. Germline V CDR1 and CDR2: MNHEY, SVGAGI. The CDR3 here is CASSYSVAMDTEAFF. The CDR3 DNA sequence: TGTGCCAGCAGTTACTCGGTAGCCATGGACACTGAAGCTTTCTTT.

A remark on this clonotype: The junction shows a germline mismatch at one end, possibly a read error. The gene calls are TRBV6-5 and TRBJ2-5, with a tentative D call TRBD2 (5 bases). This CDR3 is built from 16 residues. Germline lookup yields CDR1 MNHEY and CDR2 SVGAGI. This CDR3 reads CACSLWNSLRGETQYF. As DNA, the CDR3 is TGTGCCTGCAGTTTGTGGAACTCCCTTCGGGGAGAGACCCAGTACTTC.

This clonotype was seen only once. One base away lies a much larger clone, so this may be a sequencing read error. The CDR3 region has the DNA TGTGCCAGCATTGATGAGTCGGAGGGGCCCAGGAACGCTGAAGCTTTCTTT. Its protein product is CASIDESEGPRNAEAFF. This rearrangement joins TRBV6-1 to TRBJ1-1; D perhaps matches TRBD1 (5 bases). The CDR3 runs to 17 residues. Germline lookup yields CDR1 MNHNS and CDR2 SASEGT.

This clonotype was found many times. This chain links TRBV18 with TRBJ2-5, with D unclear. This CDR3 has 17 residues. Trimming took off 0 bases at V and 6 bases at J, with 20 bases between the two ends. Germline V gives CDR1 KGHSH, CDR2 LQKENI. This chain's CDR3 is CASSPPSLVNGLKTQYF. The CDR3 bases are TGTGCCAGCTCACCACCGTCGCTAGTGAACGGCTTAAAGACCCAGTACTTC.

This clonotype was detected ten times or more. The chain is built from TRBV4-3 and TRBJ2-3; 8 nucleotides line up with TRBD1. The CDR3 covers 16 residues. Germline assignment: CDR1 LGHNA and CDR2 YSLEER. Trimming removed 4 bases from V and 11 bases from J; junction bases left unmatched: 17. The CDR3 sequence is CASSPSGQGVYSGQYF. The CDR3 DNA reads as TGCGCCAGCAGCCCTTCAGGACAGGGAGTTTATTCTGGGCAGTATTTT.

In the case of this clonotype: A single base separates this from a much larger clone, so it may be a read error. The V gene is TRBV9, the J gene TRBJ2-7; D ambiguous. Germline V gene sequence: CDR1 SGDLS, CDR2 YYNGEE. V dropped 7 bases and J dropped 5 bases, with 19 bases sitting between them. The CDR3 consists of 14 residues. The CDR3 sequence: CASGSGRSGNEQYF. Here the CDR3 DNA reads TGTGCCAGCGGCTCCGGCCGGTCAGGAAACGAGCAGTACTTC. Full variable domain (rest looked up from reference TRBV9 and TRBJ2-7): DSGVTQTPKHLITATGQRVTLRCSPRSGDLSVYWYQQSLDQGLQFLIQYYNGEERAKGNILERFSAQQFPDLHSELNLSSLELGDSALYFCASGSGRSGNEQYFGPGTRLTVT.

On this clonotype: A much more abundant neighbour one base away suggests this may be a read error. This chain's CDR3 is CASEKASYNGQFF. Here the CDR3 DNA reads TGTGCCAGCGAGAAAGCCAGCTACAATGGGCAGTTCTTC. V is TRBV25-1 and J is TRBJ2-1; D ambiguous. This CDR3 spans 13 amino acids. Germline V lookup: CDR1 MGHDK, CDR2 SYGVNS. Supplemented by reference TRBV25-1 and TRBJ2-1, the full variable domain reads EADIYQTPRYLVIGTGKKITLECSQTMGHDKMYWYQQDPGMELHLIHYSYGVNSTEKGDLSSESTVSRIRTEHFPLTLESARPSHTSQYLCASEKASYNGQFFGPGTRLTVL.

Concerning this clonotype: This could be a read error, since a much larger clone is one nucleotide away. The V gene is TRBV6-5, the J gene TRBJ1-6; 7 bases line up with TRBD1. Germline loops: CDR1 MNHEY, CDR2 SVGAGI. There are 19 residues in the CDR3. Losses at the gene ends were 0 bases for V and 8 bases for J; bases not matched to a gene: 16. The CDR3 loop reads CASSYSIWLGGRLDSPLHF. In DNA form, the CDR3 reads TGTGCCAGCAGTTACTCGATATGGCTAGGGGGCCGCCTGGATTCACCCCTCCACTTT.

Ten or more counts support this clonotype. In DNA, the CDR3 is TGTGCCAGCAGTTACTCTATCCCCGGGGGTAATGAAAAACTGTTTTTT. Protein sequence: CASSYSIPGGNEKLFF. The V call is TRBV6-5, the J call TRBJ1-4; weak D call: TRBD1 (5 bases). Trimming left V 0 bases short and J 4 bases short, with 12 bases between. Germline V gene sequence: CDR1 MNHEY, CDR2 SVGAGI. The CDR3 is made up of 16 amino acids.

This clonotype was counted between two and nine times. This sequence joins TRBV10-3 and TRBJ2-7; D may match TRBD1 or TRBD2 (5 bases each). Germline lookup yields CDR1 ENHRY and CDR2 SYGVKD. Trimming removed 0 bases from V and 6 bases from J, with 9 bases in between. CDR3 length: 13 amino acids. The CDR3 sequence is CAISESGVSEQYF. DNA for the CDR3: TGTGCCATCAGTGAGTCGGGGGTCAGCGAGCAGTACTTC.

The chain combines TRBV7-6 with TRBJ2-3; D is undetermined. This CDR3 region has 15 residues. V shed 1 base and J shed 2 bases, with 10 bases lying between them. The germline V gene has CDR1 SGHVS and CDR2 FNYEAQ. CDR3 loop: CASSLDWAATDTQYF. CDR3 DNA sequence: TGTGCCAGCAGCTTAGATTGGGCCGCCACAGATACGCAGTATTTT.

The table lists this clonotype with many counts. The junction departs from germline at one end; a sequencing error may be responsible. This chain uses TRBV7-7 with TRBJ2-2, with 12 bases that match TRBD2. This CDR3 spans 16 amino acids. CDR1 is SSHAT and CDR2 is FNYEAQ in the germline V gene (reference sequence). The chain's CDR3 is CASSQTSGSGTGELFF. The CDR3 DNA is TGTGCTAGCAGCCAGACTAGCGGGAGCGGCACCGGGGAGCTGTTTTTT.

Many counts were recorded for this clonotype. V and J are TRBV30 and TRBJ2-1; D gene ambiguous. The CDR3 covers 10 residues. The germline V gene has CDR1 GTSNPN and CDR2 SVGIG (reference sequence). Trimming took off 6 bases at V and 3 bases at J, with 3 bases between the two ends. CDR3 region: CACLYNEQFF. CDR3 DNA: TGTGCCTGCCTCTACAATGAGCAGTTCTTC.

Points on this clonotype: This may arise from a read error, as a much more abundant clone is one base away. The chain joins TRBV7-9 to TRBJ2-7; no clear D gene. The germline V gene has CDR1 SEHNR and CDR2 FQNEAQ (reference sequence). CDR3 size: 12 residues. The CDR3 DNA sequence: TGTGCCAGCAGCTTCTCTGCCTACGGGCAGTACTTC. Amino acid sequence: CASSFSAYGQYF.

This clonotype was observed once. Being one base from a much bigger clone, this may be a read error. The rearrangement uses TRBV4-1 and TRBJ2-7; weak D call: TRBD2 (6 bases). Germline V gene data show CDR1 as MGHRA and CDR2 as YSYEKL. The CDR3 totals 15 residues. V was pared by 0 bases and J by 5 bases, with 14 bases between. The CDR3 protein is CASSQDLPPGDEQYF. In nucleotides, the CDR3 is TGCGCCAGCAGCCAAGATCTACCCCCGGGGGACGAGCAGTACTTC.

This rearrangement joins TRBV15 to TRBJ2-1; D uncertain. The CDR3 is made up of 15 amino acids. The V and J ends lost 1 base and 9 bases respectively, with 16 bases between them. Germline V CDR1 and CDR2: LNHNV, YYDKDF (reference sequence). DNA of the CDR3: TGTGCCACCAGCAGAGTTTCATCCACAGACGGTGAGCAGTTCTTC. It encodes CATSRVSSTDGEQFF.

This clonotype showed up many times. V is TRBV15 and J is TRBJ2-5; D may be TRBD1 (6 bases). V gave up 3 bases and J gave up 0 bases, with 14 bases separating them. Germline values: CDR1 LNHNV, CDR2 YYDKDF (reference sequence). This CDR3 region has 16 residues. In DNA, the CDR3 is TGTGCCACCAGCAGCCCGCCAACAGGGCACCAAGAGACCCAGTACTTC. Protein product: CATSSPPTGHQETQYF. Together with reference TRBV15 and TRBJ2-5, the CDR3 gives the full variable domain: DAMVIQNPRYQVTQFGKPVTLSCSQTLNHNVMYWYQQKSSQAPKLLFHYYDKDFNNEADTPDNFQSRRPNTSFCFLDIRSPGLGDTAMYLCATSSPPTGHQETQYFGPGTRLLVL.

This clonotype was seen repeatedly, ten times or more. The rearrangement joins TRBV7-9 to TRBJ2-1; perhaps D is TRBD1 or TRBD2 (5 bases each). The CDR3 runs 16 residues. The germline CDR1 and CDR2 sequences are SEHNR and FQNEAQ (reference sequence). Trimming removed 5 bases at V and 2 bases at J, with 16 bases between. DNA of the CDR3: TGTGCCAGCAGCCATCCGGGGCCGACACCCTACAATGAGCAGTTCTTC. Its protein product is CASSHPGPTPYNEQFF.

The table lists this clonotype with a few counts. The chain carries TRBV6-1 and TRBJ2-2; D not resolved. Germline-derived CDR1 and CDR2 are MNHNS and SASEGT. This CDR3 is built from 14 residues. V shed 1 base and J shed 4 bases, with 7 bases lying between them. DNA for the CDR3: TGTGCCAGCAGTGAAGGGATGGTCACCGGGGAGCTGTTTTTT. This encodes CASSEGMVTGELFF.